This TCR beta chain was documented in a study of blood T cell repertoires in COVID-19. Study details: T cells, B-cell-depleted T cells, or PBMCs supplied cDNA or gDNA.

Method: immunoSEQ multiplex PCR; TCRdb's copy keeps in-frame clones and lacks some. This sample has 90,000 to 120,000 clones, with more than 85% found just once. CDR1 is MNHEY, CDR2 SVGAGI, per germline. With V trimmed by 6 bases and J by 6 bases, 8 bases remained unmatched. The CDR3 contains 14 residues. The source is a human donor in a cohort sampled during active COVID-19. Material for sequencing was peripheral blood. The chain employs TRBV6-5 and TRBJ1-2, with 9 bases aligning to TRBD1. The CDR3 DNA is TGTGCCAGCAGAAGCGGAGGGACAGGGAATGGCTACACCTTC. Protein sequence: CASRSGGTGNGYTF.